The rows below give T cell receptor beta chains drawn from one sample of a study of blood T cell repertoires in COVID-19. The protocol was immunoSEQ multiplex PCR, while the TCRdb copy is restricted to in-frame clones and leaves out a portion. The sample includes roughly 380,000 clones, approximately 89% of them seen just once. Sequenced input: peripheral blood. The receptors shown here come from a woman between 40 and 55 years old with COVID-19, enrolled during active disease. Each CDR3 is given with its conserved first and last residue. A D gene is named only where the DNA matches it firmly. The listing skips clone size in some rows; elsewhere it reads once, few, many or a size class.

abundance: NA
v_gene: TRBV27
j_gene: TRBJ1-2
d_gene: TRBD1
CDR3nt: TGTGCCAGTGGGGACAGTCTCTATGGCTACACCTTC
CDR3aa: CASGDSLYGYTF

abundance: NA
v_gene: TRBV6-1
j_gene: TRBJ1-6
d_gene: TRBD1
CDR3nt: TGTGCCAGCAGTGACATCGACAGGGGTAAGGGACATTCACCCCTCCACTTT
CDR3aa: CASSDIDRGKGHSPLHF

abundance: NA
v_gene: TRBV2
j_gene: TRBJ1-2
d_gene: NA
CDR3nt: TGTGCCAGCAGTGTTAAACAGGGTACGATCTATGGCTACACCTTC
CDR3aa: CASSVKQGTIYGYTF

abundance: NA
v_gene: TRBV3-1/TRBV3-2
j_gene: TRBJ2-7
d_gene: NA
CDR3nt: TGTGCCAGTCCTCCAGGGTGCGAGCAGTACTTC
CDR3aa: CASPPGCEQYF

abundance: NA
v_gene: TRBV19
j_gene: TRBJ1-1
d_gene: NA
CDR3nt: TGTGCCAGTAGGATGTGGGGGGAGTGGGACACTGAAGCTTTCTTT
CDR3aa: CASRMWGEWDTEAFF

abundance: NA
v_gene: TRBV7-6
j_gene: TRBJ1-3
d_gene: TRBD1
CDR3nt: TGTGCCAGCAGCTTAGCCGGACAGGGCATCTCTGGAAACACCATATATTTT
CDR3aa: CASSLAGQGISGNTIYF

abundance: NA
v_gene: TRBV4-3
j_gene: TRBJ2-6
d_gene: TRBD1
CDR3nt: TGCGCCAGCAGCCCGGGACAGGGGGTTGGGGCCAACGTCCTGACTTTC
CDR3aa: CASSPGQGVGANVLTF

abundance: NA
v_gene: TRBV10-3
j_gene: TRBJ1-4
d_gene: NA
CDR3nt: TGTGCCACAAGATCGACAGTTGCAACTAATGAAAAACTGTTTTTT
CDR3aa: CATRSTVATNEKLFF

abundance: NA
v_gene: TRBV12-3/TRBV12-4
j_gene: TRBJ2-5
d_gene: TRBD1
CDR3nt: TGTGCCAGCCGCAGGACAGGCCAAGAGACCCAGTACTTC
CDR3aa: CASRRTGQETQYF

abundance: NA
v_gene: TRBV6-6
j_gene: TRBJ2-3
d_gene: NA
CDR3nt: TGTGCCAGCAGTCCTTCGTGGACTACTAAAGATTCTGATACGCAGTATTTT
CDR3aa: CASSPSWTTKDSDTQYF

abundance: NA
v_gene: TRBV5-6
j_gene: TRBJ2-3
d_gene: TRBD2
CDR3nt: TGTGCCAGCAGCTTGGAGTTCTCTAGCGGGAGGGCTTCAGATACGCAGTATTTT
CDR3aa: CASSLEFSSGRASDTQYF

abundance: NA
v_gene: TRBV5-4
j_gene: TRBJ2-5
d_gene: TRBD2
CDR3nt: TGTGCCAGCAGCTTTCTCCAGGGCGGGAGTTATGAGGAGACCCAGTACTTC
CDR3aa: CASSFLQGGSYEETQYF

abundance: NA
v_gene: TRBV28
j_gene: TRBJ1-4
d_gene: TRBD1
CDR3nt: TGTGCCAGCAGTTCCTCCAGGGGGCTTACTAATGAAAAACTGTTTTTT
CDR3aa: CASSSSRGLTNEKLFF

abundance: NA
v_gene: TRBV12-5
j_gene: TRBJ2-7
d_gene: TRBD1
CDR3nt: TGTGCTAGTGGTCTGGGACAGGGGATGGAAGAGCAGTACTTC
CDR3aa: CASGLGQGMEEQYF

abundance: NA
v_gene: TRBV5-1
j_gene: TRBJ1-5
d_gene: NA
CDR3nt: TGCGCCAGCAGCCAGGACGGACAATCCAATCAGCCCCAGCATTTT
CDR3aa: CASSQDGQSNQPQHF

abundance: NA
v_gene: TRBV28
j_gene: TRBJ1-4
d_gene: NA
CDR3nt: TGTGCCAGCAGTTTAATCGCAGGGCTTCGAACTAATGAAAAACTGTTTTTT
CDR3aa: CASSLIAGLRTNEKLFF

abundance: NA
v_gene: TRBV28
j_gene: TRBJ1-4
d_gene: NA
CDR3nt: TGTGCCAGCAGTCCCCTTGTCAGGGAAACCGTAAATGAAAAACTGTTTTTT
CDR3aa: CASSPLVRETVNEKLFF

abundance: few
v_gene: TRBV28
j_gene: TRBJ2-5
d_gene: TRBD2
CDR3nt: TGTGCCAGCAGTGCCCCCAGGACTAGCGGTGAAGAGACCCAGTACTTC
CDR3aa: CASSAPRTSGEETQYF

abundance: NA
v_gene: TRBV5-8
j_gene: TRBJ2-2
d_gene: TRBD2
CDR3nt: TGTGCCAGCAGCCTGGGACTAGCGGCGAACACCGGGGAGCTGTTTTTT
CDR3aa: CASSLGLAANTGELFF

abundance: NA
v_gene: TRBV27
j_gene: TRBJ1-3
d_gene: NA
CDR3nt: TGTGCCAGCGGGCCGGGGGGAAACACCATATATTTT
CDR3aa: CASGPGGNTIYF

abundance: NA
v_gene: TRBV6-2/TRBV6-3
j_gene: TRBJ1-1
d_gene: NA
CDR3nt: TGTGCCAGCAGTCGCGGAAACACTGAAGCTTTCTTT
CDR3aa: CASSRGNTEAFF

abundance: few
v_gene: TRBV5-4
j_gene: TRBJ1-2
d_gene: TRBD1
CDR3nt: TGTGCCAGCAGCTTAGGGGGCAACTATGGCTACACCTTC
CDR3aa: CASSLGGNYGYTF

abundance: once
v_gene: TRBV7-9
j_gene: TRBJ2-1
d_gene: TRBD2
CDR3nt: TGTGCCAGCAGCCCACCAATAGCGGGGGGTTACAATGAGCAGTTCTTC
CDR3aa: CASSPPIAGGYNEQFF

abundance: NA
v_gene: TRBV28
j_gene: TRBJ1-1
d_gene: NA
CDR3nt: TGTGCCAGCGGCCTACAGGGTATGAACACTGAAGCTTTCTTT
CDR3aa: CASGLQGMNTEAFF

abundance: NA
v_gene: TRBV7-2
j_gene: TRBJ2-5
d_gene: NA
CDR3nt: TGTGCCAGCAGTCCGTCCTCCTACCAAGAGACCCAGTACTTC
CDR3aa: CASSPSSYQETQYF

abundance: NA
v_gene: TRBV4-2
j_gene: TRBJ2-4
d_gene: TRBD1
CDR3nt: TGTGCCAGCAGCCAAGATCCAGGGGGCCTGGGTAACATTCAGTACTTC
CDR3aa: CASSQDPGGLGNIQYF

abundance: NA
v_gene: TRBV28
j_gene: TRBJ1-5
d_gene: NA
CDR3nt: TGTGCCAGCACTACAGGGTGGGGTCAGCCCCAGCATTTT
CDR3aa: CASTTGWGQPQHF